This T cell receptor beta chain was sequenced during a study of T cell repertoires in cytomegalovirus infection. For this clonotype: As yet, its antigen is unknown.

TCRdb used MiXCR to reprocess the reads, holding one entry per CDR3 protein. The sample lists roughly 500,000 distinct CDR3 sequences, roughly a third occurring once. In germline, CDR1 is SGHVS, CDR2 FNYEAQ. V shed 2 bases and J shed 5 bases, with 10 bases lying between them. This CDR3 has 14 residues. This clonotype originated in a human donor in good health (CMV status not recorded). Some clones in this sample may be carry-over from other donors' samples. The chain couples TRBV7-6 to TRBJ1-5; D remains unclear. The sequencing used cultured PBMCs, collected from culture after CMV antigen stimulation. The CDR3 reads CASSLLGGDQPQHF. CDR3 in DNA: TGTGCCAGCAGCTTATTGGGAGGAGATCAGCCCCAGCATTTT.